This note documents a single T cell receptor (beta chain) sequence. Its antigen specificity is not known. Qualities for individual bases were not recorded, and no much larger clone is one base off. Trimming takes 5 bases from V and 0 bases from J, and the germline ends sit 5 bases apart. Including the terminal cysteine and phenylalanine, the CDR3 comprises 12 residues. Of the read, only the CDR3 DNA is kept; its 36 bases are in frame from base 1. CDR1 is given as KGHSH and CDR2 as LQKENI, both from the germline V gene. The CDR3 regions of human TCRbeta chains were analyzed by immunosequencing. The authors processed their data as follows. Repertoire TCRs were checked for matches against a reference library of SARS-CoV-2-specific TCRs that had been generated using the MIRA antigen-specificity platform. Breadth was defined as the fraction of unique TCRs that were SARS-CoV-2-associated. Depth was defined as the fraction of total T cells that were SARS-CoV-2-associated. Using the MIRA data, each spike-specific TCR was assigned both to the spike region to which the TCR was reactive and to a CD4 or CD8 class. Log10-transformed breadth and depth values were compared by one-way ANOVA with Sidak's multiple comparisons tests. Entries here come from immuneACCESS through TCRdb and include only in-frame sequences with V and J called. Some clones fail to appear in such tables; in the studies checked, an unresolved V gene covers under half of the shortfall, and the cause of the remainder is unknown. That table furnishes V, J and clone size, whereas the DNA furnished D and trimming. The table for this sample lists about 140,000 clones; 92% of them were counted only once. The ten largest account for about 3% of the sample.

The record originates from a study of T cell responses to AZD1222 COVID-19 vaccine (dated by TCRdb to the early 2020s). General notes on the study: AZD1222 recipients whose second dose came at about 4 weeks and those whose second dose came at about 12 weeks were combined into one group, since spike-specific TCR depth and breadth did not differ between the two schedules. A total of 233 trial participants underwent TCR sequencing, of whom some 210 received two doses of AZD1222 and about 25 received two doses of the MenACWY control vaccine. Trial participants were enrolled by age into 18-55, 56-69 and 70-plus year subgroups, with roughly 150, 30 and 60 TCR-sequenced participants respectively. The study at large found these results: CD4 TCRs associated with the vaccine covered the entire spike protein, and the dominant responses were in regions 160-218 and 743-854. Nearly half of unique spike-specific TCRs reportedly recognized epitopes outside regions mutated in the B.1.351 and B.1.1.7 variants. Participants were mostly white British, with more females than males. The authors suggested clonal diversity may have been underestimated. Conclusions about previously exposed vaccinees were limited because only a handful of AZD1222 recipients were SARS-CoV-2 seropositive at baseline. In the small 56-69-year group, the increase in depth fell short of significance, most likely because of low power. Because no day 14 peak-response samples were available, the repertoires could be characterized only after the peak T cell response. After two AZD1222 doses, both the breadth and the depth of spike-specific TCRs were significantly higher than at day 0 and than in MenACWY recipients.

What the time point label conveys for this sample: baseline before first vaccination. Vaccinee samples came from UK trials COV001 and COV002, including a single-blind randomized controlled phase 2/3 trial of AZD1222 (ChAdOx1 nCoV-19) in healthy adults. For TCRbeta chain sequencing, PBMC samples from trial participants were taken at day 0 and at day 28 after the second dose. The starting material was peripheral blood, obtained on day 0 of AZD1222 vaccination. The receptor was derived from an adult in good health. This sequence uses TRBV18 and TRBJ2-7, with an unclear D gene assignment. This receptor carries the CDR3 CASSADSYEQYF. The nucleotide sequence is given as TGTGCCAGCTCAGCTGACTCCTACGAGCAGTACTTC.